Each of the 14 T cell receptor beta chains below was sequenced from the same sample in a study of shared clonotypes between healthy human individuals (dated by TCRdb to 2018 to 2020). The library relied on the immunoSEQ multiplex PCR assay. This is the immuneACCESS table as TCRdb keeps it, with only in-frame sequences that have V and J called. A part of the clones is gone; compared with another copy, unresolved V genes explain less than half, and the rest is unexplained. This sample has a few million clones in its table, and just over 90% of those were observed once. Around 0.14% of the sample belongs to the ten largest clones. Material: naive CD4+ T cells sorted from blood. This sample's cell subset or site label indicates: CD45RA+ positively selected. These receptors were taken from a young man in good health.

The chain uses TRBV5-1 and TRBJ2-7; 9 nucleotides match TRBD1. CDR1 is SGHRS and CDR2 is YFSETQ in the germline V gene. There are 18 residues in the CDR3. J was trimmed by 1 base and V by 0 bases; bases with no gene match: 11. The CDR3 DNA reads TGCGCCAGCAGCTTGGCTAGCTACACAGGGGGCGAATCCTACGAGCAGTACTTC. This sequence encodes CASSLASYTGGESYEQYF.

Details on this clone: Other nucleotide sequences from this sample produce the same CDR3. This chain links TRBV6-1 with TRBJ2-2; no definite D call. Trimming cost V 1 base and J 5 bases, with 5 bases left between them. Germline CDR1 and CDR2: MNHNS and SASEGT. The CDR3 is made up of 13 amino acids. CDR3 in DNA: TGTGCCAGCAGTGAAGTGAGGACCGGGGAGCTGTTTTTT. Its protein is CASSEVRTGELFF.

This chain links TRBV7-9 with TRBJ1-6; 7 bases are shared with TRBD1. The CDR3 runs 15 residues. The V segment lost 3 bases and the J segment 7 bases; nucleotides outside the gene matches: 6. Germline lookup yields CDR1 SEHNR and CDR2 FQNEAQ (reference sequence). DNA for the CDR3: TGTGCCAGCAGCTTTCTGGGGACAGTCAATTCACCCCTCCACTTT. This translates into CASSFLGTVNSPLHF.

To note about this clone: Different DNA sequences within this sample yield the same CDR3. This chain joins TRBV18 and TRBJ1-5, with a possible D match to TRBD1 (5 bases). The ends were cut back, 3 bases at V and 6 bases at J, with 9 bases in the middle. The CDR3 sequence is 13 residues long. CDR1 is KGHSH, CDR2 LQKENI, per germline. This CDR3 is CASSPGTGQPQHF. The CDR3 nucleotides read TGTGCCAGCTCACCCGGGACCGGTCAGCCCCAGCATTTT.

The CDR3 is CASSRIGSSYEQYF. The CDR3 coding sequence is TGTGCCAGCAGCCGTATCGGGAGTTCCTACGAGCAGTACTTC. J is TRBJ2-7 and V is TRBV7-9, with TRBD2 as a possible D gene (6 bases). The CDR3 is 14 amino acids. Germline lookup yields CDR1 SEHNR and CDR2 FQNEAQ (reference sequence). Trimming took 5 bases from V and 1 from J, leaving 12 bases between them.

The chain is built from TRBV10-3 and TRBJ2-3; D perhaps matches TRBD2 (6 bases). The germline V gene has CDR1 ENHRY and CDR2 SYGVKD. Trimming pared 6 bases from V and 1 base from J, leaving 11 bases between. This CDR3 is 14 amino acids long. Here the CDR3 reads CAISAGRGTDTQYF. The CDR3 DNA reads TGTGCCATCAGCGCGGGAAGGGGCACAGATACGCAGTATTTT.

The V call is TRBV5-1, the J call TRBJ1-1; weak D call: TRBD1 (6 bases). Trimming left V 4 bases short and J 1 base short, with 14 bases between. Germline assignment: CDR1 SGHRS and CDR2 YFSETQ. This CDR3 contains 15 residues. CDR3 amino acids: CASSGGTKPNTEAFF. In DNA, the CDR3 is TGCGCCAGCAGCGGGGGGACAAAACCGAACACTGAAGCTTTCTTT.

The sample holds one count of this clone. This chain connects TRBV7-9 to TRBJ2-5; weak D call: TRBD1 (6 bases). The J call may be faulty, since TRBJ2-7 better matches the DNA end. Germline lookup yields CDR1 SEHNR and CDR2 FQNEAQ (reference sequence). There are 15 residues in the CDR3. This chain's CDR3 is CASSLAGSAQGEQYF. CDR3 sequence (DNA): TGTGCCAGCAGCTTAGCCGGTTCGGCACAGGGCGAGCAGTACTTC.

The chain links TRBV5-6 to TRBJ1-5, with unresolved D. Germline lookup yields CDR1 SGHDT and CDR2 YYEEEE. CDR3 length: 15 amino acids. V was pared by 3 bases and J by 6 bases, with 16 bases between. The CDR3 region is CASSSRLVVSQPQHF. The CDR3 nucleotides read TGTGCCAGCAGCTCTAGACTCGTGGTGAGTCAGCCCCAGCATTTT. The variable domain in full, completed from reference TRBV5-6 and TRBJ1-5, reads DAGVTQSPTHLIKTRGQQVTLRCSPKSGHDTVSWYQQALGQGPQFIFQYYEEEERQRGNFPDRFSGHQFPNYSSELNVNALLLGDSALYLCASSSRLVVSQPQHFGDGTRLSIL.

This clone was found once. Other DNA sequences in the same sample also yield this CDR3. This chain connects TRBV7-3 to TRBJ2-5, with D possibly TRBD1 on 5 matching bases. V gave up 2 bases and J gave up 3 bases, with 7 bases separating them. The germline V gene has CDR1 SGHTA and CDR2 FQGTGA. This CDR3 has 13 amino acids. The DNA for the CDR3 is TGTGCCAGCAGCTTATTCAGGGAAGAGACCCAGTACTTC. It codes for CASSLFREETQYF.

This rearrangement joins TRBV18 to TRBJ2-7; possibly TRBD1 for D (6 bases). The CDR3 loop spans 14 amino acids. The germline CDR1 and CDR2 sequences are KGHSH and LQKENI. V lost 0 bases and J 6 bases, leaving 12 bases between the germline ends. The CDR3 is CASSPPNREREQYF. DNA for the CDR3: TGTGCCAGCTCACCACCTAACAGGGAGCGCGAGCAGTACTTC.

V gene TRBV2 combines with J gene TRBJ2-5; D is undetermined. The CDR3 runs to 15 residues. Trimming removed 7 bases at V and 5 bases at J, with 20 bases between. Per the germline V gene, CDR1 is SNHLY and CDR2 is FYNNEI. The CDR3 loop is CASTLTDALRETQYF. The CDR3 nucleotides read TGTGCCAGCACCTTAACGGACGCCCTCCGGGAGACCCAGTACTTC.

The chain recombines TRBV6-5 with TRBJ1-6; D is unresolved. The germline V gene encodes CDR1 MNHEY and CDR2 SVGAGI. This CDR3 has 13 amino acids. Trimming removed 2 bases at V and 9 bases at J, with 8 bases between. CDR3 loop: CASSYEGISPLHF. The DNA of the CDR3 is TGTGCCAGCAGTTACGAAGGAATTTCACCCCTCCACTTT.

The chain links TRBV5-4 to TRBJ2-1; perhaps D is TRBD1 or TRBD2 (5 bases each). Deletions cut 0 bases from V and 1 base from J, with 8 bases between. Germline CDR1 is SGHNT and CDR2 is YYREEE (reference sequence). The CDR3 runs 15 residues. The CDR3 DNA is TGTGCCAGCAGCTTGGGAGGGGAGTCCTACAATGAGCAGTTCTTC. This gives the protein CASSLGGESYNEQFF.